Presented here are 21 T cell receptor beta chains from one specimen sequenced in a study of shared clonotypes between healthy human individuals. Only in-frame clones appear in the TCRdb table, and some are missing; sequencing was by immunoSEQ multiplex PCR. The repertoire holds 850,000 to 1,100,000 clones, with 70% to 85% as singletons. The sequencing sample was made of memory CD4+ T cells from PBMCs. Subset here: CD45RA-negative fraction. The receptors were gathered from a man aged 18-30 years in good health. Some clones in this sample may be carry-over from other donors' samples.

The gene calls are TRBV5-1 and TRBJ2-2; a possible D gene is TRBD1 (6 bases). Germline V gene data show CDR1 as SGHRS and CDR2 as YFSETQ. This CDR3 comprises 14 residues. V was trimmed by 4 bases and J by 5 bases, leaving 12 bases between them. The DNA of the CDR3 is TGCGCCAGCAGCGATTTCCAGGGGACCGGGGAGCTGTTTTTT. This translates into CASSDFQGTGELFF.

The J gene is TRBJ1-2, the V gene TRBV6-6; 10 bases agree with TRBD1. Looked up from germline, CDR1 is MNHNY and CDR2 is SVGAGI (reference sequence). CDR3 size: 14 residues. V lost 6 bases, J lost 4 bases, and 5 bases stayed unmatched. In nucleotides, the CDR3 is TGTGCCAGCAGCCCCGGGACAGGGGCCTATGGCTACACCTTC. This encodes CASSPGTGAYGYTF.

CDR3 bases: TGTGCCAGCAGTCCCCCTTTCAGAGATACGCAGTATTTT. This gives the protein CASSPPFRDTQYF. This chain connects TRBV28 to TRBJ2-3; no definite D call. Germline lookup yields CDR1 MDHEN and CDR2 SYDVKM. This CDR3 contains 13 residues. V was cut by 5 bases and J by 5 bases, with 11 bases left in between.

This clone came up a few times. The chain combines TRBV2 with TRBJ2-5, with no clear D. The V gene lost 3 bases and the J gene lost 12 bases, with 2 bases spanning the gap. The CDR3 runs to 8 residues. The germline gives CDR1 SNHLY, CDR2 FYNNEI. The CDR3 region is CASSDKYF. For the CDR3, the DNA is TGTGCCAGCAGTGACAAGTACTTC.

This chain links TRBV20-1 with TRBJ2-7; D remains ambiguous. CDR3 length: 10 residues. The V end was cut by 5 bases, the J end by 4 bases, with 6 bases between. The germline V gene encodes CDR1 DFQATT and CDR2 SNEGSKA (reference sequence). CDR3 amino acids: CSAGRYEQYF. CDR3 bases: TGCAGTGCTGGAAGATACGAGCAGTACTTC.

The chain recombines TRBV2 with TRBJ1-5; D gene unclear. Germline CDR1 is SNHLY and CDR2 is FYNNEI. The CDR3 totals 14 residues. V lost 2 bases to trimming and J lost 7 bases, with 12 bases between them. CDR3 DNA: TGTGCCAGCAGTGAATTTAACGTCGGGCAGCCCCAGCATTTT. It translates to CASSEFNVGQPQHF.

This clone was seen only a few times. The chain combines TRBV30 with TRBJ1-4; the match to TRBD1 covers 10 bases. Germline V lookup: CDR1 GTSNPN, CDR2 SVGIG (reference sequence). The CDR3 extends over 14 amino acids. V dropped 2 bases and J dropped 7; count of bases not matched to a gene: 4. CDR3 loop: CAWSRQGAFEKLFF. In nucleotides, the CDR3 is TGTGCCTGGAGTAGACAGGGGGCTTTTGAAAAACTGTTTTTT.

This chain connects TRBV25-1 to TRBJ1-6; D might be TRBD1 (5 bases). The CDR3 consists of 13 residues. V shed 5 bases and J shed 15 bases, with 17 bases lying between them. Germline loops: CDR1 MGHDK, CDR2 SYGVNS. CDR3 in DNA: TGTGCCAGCAGTAGGGGTAATGTCGTAAACCTCCACTTT. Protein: CASSRGNVVNLHF.

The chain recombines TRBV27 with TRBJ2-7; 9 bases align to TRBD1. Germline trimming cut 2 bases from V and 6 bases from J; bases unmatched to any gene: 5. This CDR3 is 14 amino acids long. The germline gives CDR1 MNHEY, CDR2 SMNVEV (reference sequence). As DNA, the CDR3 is TGTGCCAGCAGTTTACACCGGGACAGGGCCGAGCAGTACTTC. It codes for CASSLHRDRAEQYF.

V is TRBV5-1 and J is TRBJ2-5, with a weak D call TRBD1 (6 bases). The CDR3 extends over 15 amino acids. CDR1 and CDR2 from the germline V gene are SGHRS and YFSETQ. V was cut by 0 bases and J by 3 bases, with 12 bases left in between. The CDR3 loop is CASSLAGTQEETQYF. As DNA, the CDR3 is TGCGCCAGCAGCTTGGCCGGGACACAGGAAGAGACCCAGTACTTC.

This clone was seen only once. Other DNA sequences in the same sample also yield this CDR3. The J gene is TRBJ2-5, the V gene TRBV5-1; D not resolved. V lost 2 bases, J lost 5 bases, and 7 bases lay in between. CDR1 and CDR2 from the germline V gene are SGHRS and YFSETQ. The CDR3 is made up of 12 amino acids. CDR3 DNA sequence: TGCGCCAGCAGCTTCCCCCTGGAGACCCAGTACTTC. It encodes CASSFPLETQYF.

As DNA, the CDR3 is TGTGCCATCAGTGAGTACAGGGACCAATACAATGAGCAGTTCTTC. This translates into CAISEYRDQYNEQFF. The chain links TRBV10-3 to TRBJ2-1, with D possibly TRBD1 on 6 matching bases. V lost 1 base, J lost 4 bases, and 11 bases lay in between. The germline V gene has CDR1 ENHRY and CDR2 SYGVKD. The CDR3 spans 15 residues.

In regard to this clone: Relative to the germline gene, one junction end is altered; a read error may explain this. Here the CDR3 DNA reads TGTGCCAGCAGCTTAAGACAGAACTCTGAAGCTTTCTTT. Its protein product is CASSLRQNSEAFF. J is TRBJ1-1 and V is TRBV7-3, with D possibly being TRBD1 (5 bases). Germline V lookup: CDR1 SGHTA, CDR2 FQGTGA. The CDR3 runs 13 residues.

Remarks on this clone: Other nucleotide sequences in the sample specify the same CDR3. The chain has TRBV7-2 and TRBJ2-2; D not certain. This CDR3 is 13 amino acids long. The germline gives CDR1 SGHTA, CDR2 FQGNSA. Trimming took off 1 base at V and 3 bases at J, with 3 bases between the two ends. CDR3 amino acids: CASSLEYTGELFF. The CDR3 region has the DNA TGTGCCAGCAGCTTAGAATACACCGGGGAGCTGTTTTTT.

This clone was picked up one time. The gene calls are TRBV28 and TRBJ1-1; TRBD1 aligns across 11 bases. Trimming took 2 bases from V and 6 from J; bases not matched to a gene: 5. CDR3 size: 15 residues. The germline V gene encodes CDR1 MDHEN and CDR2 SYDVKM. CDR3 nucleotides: TGTGCCAGCAGTTTACGGACAGGGGGCGTAGCTGAAGCTTTCTTT. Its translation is CASSLRTGGVAEAFF.

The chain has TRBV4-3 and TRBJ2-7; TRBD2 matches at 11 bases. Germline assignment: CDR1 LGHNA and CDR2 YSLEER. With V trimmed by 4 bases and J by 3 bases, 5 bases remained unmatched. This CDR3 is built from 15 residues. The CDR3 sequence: CASSLTGTSGYEQYF. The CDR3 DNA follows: TGCGCCAGCAGCCTTACCGGGACTAGCGGCTACGAGCAGTACTTC.

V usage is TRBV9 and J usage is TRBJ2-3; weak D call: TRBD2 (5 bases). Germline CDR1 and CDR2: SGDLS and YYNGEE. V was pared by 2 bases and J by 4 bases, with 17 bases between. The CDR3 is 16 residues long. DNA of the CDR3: TGTGCCAGCAGCGTGGGTAGGCTCATTAGCGCAGATACGCAGTATTTT. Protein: CASSVGRLISADTQYF.

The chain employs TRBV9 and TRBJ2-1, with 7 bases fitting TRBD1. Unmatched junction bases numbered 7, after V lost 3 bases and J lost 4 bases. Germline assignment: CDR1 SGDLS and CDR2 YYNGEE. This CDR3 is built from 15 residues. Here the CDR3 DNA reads TGTGCCAGCAGCGGAACCGGGACAGCTTACAATGAGCAGTTCTTC. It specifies CASSGTGTAYNEQFF.

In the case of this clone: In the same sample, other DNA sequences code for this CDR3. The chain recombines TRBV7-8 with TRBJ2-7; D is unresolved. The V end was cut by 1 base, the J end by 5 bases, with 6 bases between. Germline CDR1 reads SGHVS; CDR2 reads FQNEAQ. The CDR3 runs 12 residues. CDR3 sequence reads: CASSLERDEQYF. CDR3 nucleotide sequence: TGTGCCAGCAGCTTAGAAAGAGACGAGCAGTACTTC.

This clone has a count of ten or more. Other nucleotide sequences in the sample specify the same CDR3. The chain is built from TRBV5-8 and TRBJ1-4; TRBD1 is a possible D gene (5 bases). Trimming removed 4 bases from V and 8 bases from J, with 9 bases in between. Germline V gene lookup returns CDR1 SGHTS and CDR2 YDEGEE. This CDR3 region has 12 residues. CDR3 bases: TGTGCCAGCAGCCCCCAGGGAGAAAAACTGTTTTTT. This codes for CASSPQGEKLFF.

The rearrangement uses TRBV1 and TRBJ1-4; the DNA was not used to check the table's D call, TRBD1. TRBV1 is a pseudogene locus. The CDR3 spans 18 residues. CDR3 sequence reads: CTSSQVAGQGLYNEKLFF. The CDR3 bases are TGCACCAGCAGCCAAGTAGCGGGACAGGGGTTATATAATGAAAAACTGTTTTTT.